Detailed here is one TCR beta chain. TCRdb fed the RT-PCR reads into MiXCR, producing one record per CDR3 protein. The sample has more than 600,000 distinct CDR3 sequences; approximately 14% are singletons. This CDR3 contains 14 residues. Trimming pared 0 bases from V and 3 bases from J, leaving 8 bases between. Germline lookup yields CDR1 LNHNV and CDR2 YYDKDF (reference sequence). Sequences were obtained from memory CD4+ T cells from blood. This sequence was found in a female donor in good health, serving as a healthy control. V is TRBV15 and J is TRBJ1-2, with unresolved D. CDR3 amino acids: CATSRDLQDYGYTF. Written as DNA, the CDR3 is TGTGCCACCAGCAGAGATTTGCAGGACTATGGCTACACCTTC.